Listed below are T cell receptor beta chains from one sample, sequenced in a study of cytomegalovirus exposure and HLA in healthy donors. Sequencing used immunoSEQ multiplex PCR; TCRdb keeps in-frame clones, though not all of them. The table includes roughly 120,000 clones, about 72% detected once. Sequenced material: PBMCs. These receptor sequences come from a man aged 50 or older in good health and CMV-seropositive. Each CDR3 is given with its conserved first and last residue. The order of the fields is CDR3 protein, CDR3 DNA, D gene, V gene, clone size, J gene. D genes are given only for firm matches. The size of a clone is reported for some rows only, either as once, few or many, or as a class for expanded clones.

CDR3: CASSPSGTSYPGEQFF
DNA: TGTGCCAGCTCACCGTCCGGGACTAGCTATCCGGGTGAGCAGTTCTTC
D: TRBD2
V: TRBV18
size: .
J: TRBJ2-1

CDR3: CASSLEAYGYTF
DNA: TGTGCCAGCAGCTTAGAAGCTTATGGCTACACCTTC
D: .
V: TRBV7-9
size: few
J: TRBJ1-2

CDR3: CASQRGSYEQYF
DNA: TGTGCCAGCCAAAGGGGCTCCTACGAGCAGTACTTC
D: .
V: TRBV2
size: .
J: TRBJ2-7

CDR3: CASSPGRALGGLEQYF
DNA: TGTGCCAGCTCTCCGGGAAGGGCGCTAGGAGGACTCGAGCAGTACTTC
D: .
V: TRBV18
size: once
J: TRBJ2-7

CDR3: CASSQVERLQETQYF
DNA: TGCGCCAGCAGCCAAGTGGAGCGGCTCCAAGAGACCCAGTACTTC
D: .
V: TRBV4-1
size: .
J: TRBJ2-5

CDR3: CASSLSPGQTNEKLFF
DNA: TGTGCCAGCAGCTTAAGCCCGGGACAGACTAATGAAAAACTGTTTTTT
D: TRBD1
V: TRBV7-2
size: .
J: TRBJ1-4

CDR3: CASSLAAGRNYGYTF
DNA: TGCGCCAGCAGCTTGGCCGCGGGCAGGAACTATGGCTACACCTTC
D: .
V: TRBV5-1
size: .
J: TRBJ1-2

CDR3: CASQGGMNTEAFF
DNA: TGTGCCAGCCAGGGGGGAATGAACACTGAAGCTTTCTTT
D: TRBD1
V: TRBV2
size: .
J: TRBJ1-1

CDR3: CASSSGADPYEQYF
DNA: TGTGCCAGCAGCTCTGGGGCGGACCCCTACGAGCAGTACTTC
D: .
V: TRBV28
size: .
J: TRBJ2-7

CDR3: CASSQETSGRPQTQYF
DNA: TGTGCCAGCAGCCAAGAGACCAGCGGGAGACCTCAGACCCAGTACTTC
D: TRBD2
V: TRBV14
size: .
J: TRBJ2-5

CDR3: CASSRTGVYGYTF
DNA: TGTGCCAGCAGCCGGACGGGGGTCTATGGCTACACCTTC
D: .
V: TRBV14
size: .
J: TRBJ1-2

CDR3: CASRVMAGGSYNEQFF
DNA: TGTGCCAGCAGAGTCATGGCGGGGGGCTCATACAATGAGCAGTTCTTC
D: TRBD2
V: TRBV27
size: once
J: TRBJ2-1

CDR3: CASSQEAGGSTGELFF
DNA: TGCGCCAGCAGCCAAGAAGCGGGAGGGAGCACCGGGGAGCTGTTTTTT
D: TRBD2
V: TRBV4-3
size: .
J: TRBJ2-2

CDR3: CASSLAGTGKSYGYTF
DNA: TGCGCCAGCAGCTTGGCCGGGACAGGGAAGAGCTATGGCTACACCTTC
D: TRBD1
V: TRBV5-1
size: .
J: TRBJ1-2

CDR3: CASSVDWREYNEQFF
DNA: TGTGCCAGCAGCGTAGATTGGCGGGAGTACAATGAGCAGTTCTTC
D: TRBD2
V: TRBV9
size: once
J: TRBJ2-1

CDR3: CASSQEGQDTDTQYF
DNA: TGCGCCAGCAGCCAAGAAGGACAGGACACAGATACGCAGTATTTT
D: TRBD1
V: TRBV4-1
size: few
J: TRBJ2-3

CDR3: CASSLTNKNIQYF
DNA: TGTGCCAGCTCACTCACCAACAAAAACATTCAGTACTTC
D: .
V: TRBV6-1
size: .
J: TRBJ2-4

CDR3: CASSQLGNEQYF
DNA: TGTGCCAGCAGCCAGCTAGGAAACGAGCAGTACTTC
D: .
V: TRBV6-6
size: .
J: TRBJ2-7

CDR3: CASRLLIAGDSYEQYF
DNA: TGTGCCAGCAGGCTATTAATAGCGGGGGACTCCTACGAGCAGTACTTC
D: TRBD2
V: TRBV4-2
size: .
J: TRBJ2-7

CDR3: CSVTRTGTGELFF
DNA: TGCAGCGTTACCCGGACAGGTACCGGGGAGCTGTTTTTT
D: TRBD1
V: TRBV29-1
size: .
J: TRBJ2-2

CDR3: CASSPRGGTGLNIQYF
DNA: TGTGCCAGCAGCCCTAGAGGGGGGACAGGTTTAAACATTCAGTACTTC
D: TRBD1
V: TRBV2
size: few
J: TRBJ2-4

CDR3: CASMLASTDTQYF
DNA: TGTGCCAGCATGTTGGCTAGCACAGATACGCAGTATTTT
D: .
V: TRBV28
size: once
J: TRBJ2-3

CDR3: CASSELEGVNSPLHF
DNA: TGTGCCAGCAGTGAACTGGAGGGAGTAAATTCCCCCCTCCACTTT
D: .
V: TRBV6-1
size: .
J: TRBJ1-6

CDR3: CASRVAGGSNNEQFF
DNA: TGTGCCAGCAGAGTAGCGGGAGGGTCTAACAATGAGCAGTTCTTC
D: TRBD2
V: TRBV7-9
size: .
J: TRBJ2-1

CDR3: CASTRGTGAYEQYF
DNA: TGCGCCAGTACCAGAGGGACAGGGGCCTACGAGCAGTACTTC
D: TRBD1
V: TRBV5-1
size: .
J: TRBJ2-7